This T cell receptor beta chain came from a study of molecular identifiers for immune sequencing clone quantification. Background on the study: Within a replicate experiment, RNA obtained from either about 21,000 or 97,000 naive CD8 cells was divided into five aliquots, and four of those aliquots were then sequenced. Overall study findings and caveats: Identical TCR molecules can share a barcode, and this sharing could underestimate highly expanded clone sizes.

A CD8+CD4-CCR7+CD45RA+ phenotype served as the sorting definition for naive CD8 T cells. This clonotype has a count of ten or more. The antigen remains unidentified. TCRdb reprocessed the PCR reads via MiXCR and lists one record per CDR3 protein. Of over 85,000 distinct CDR3 sequences listed, approximately 25% were seen once; the top ten hold about 0.8%. This TCR came from a human donor in good health. Some libraries in this study had Jurkat cell RNA spiked in. The sequenced material came from naive CD8+ T cells from blood, with Jurkat cell RNA spiked in. Subset described: FACS-sorted CD8+CD4-CCR7+CD45RA+ naive T cells.

The CDR3 loop is CSARGAGAYEQYF. The CDR3 DNA reads TGCAGTGCTAGAGGAGCGGGGGCCTACGAGCAGTACTTC. V usage is TRBV20-1 and J usage is TRBJ2-7; 8 nucleotides align to TRBD2. The CDR3 is made up of 13 amino acids. V lost 1 base and J lost 2; bases outside the gene matches: 1. In germline, CDR1 is DFQATT, CDR2 SNEGSKA (reference sequence).